The 12 T cell receptor beta chains below come from one sample, sequenced in a study of technical replicates of blood from a few donors. Using immunoSEQ multiplex PCR, the repertoire was profiled, and TCRdb retains in-frame clones only, with some absent. The sample lists some 48,000 clones, approximately 90% seen once, with 3% to 4% in the top ten. The sequencing input was PBMCs. All receptors derive from a human donor in good health. Some clones in this sample may be carry-over from other donors' samples.

This sequence joins TRBV4-3 and TRBJ1-4, with unresolved D. The CDR3 is 14 residues long. V lost 0 bases and J 10 bases, leaving 12 bases between the germline ends. Germline V gives CDR1 LGHNA, CDR2 YSLEER. The CDR3 DNA follows: TGCGCCAGCAGCCAAGATAGGTACGCGGGAAAACTGTTTTTT. Translating it yields CASSQDRYAGKLFF.

The chain has TRBV5-1 and TRBJ2-3, with 7 nucleotides matching TRBD1. The CDR3 is 13 residues long. CDR1 and CDR2 from the germline V gene are SGHRS and YFSETQ. J gave up 4 bases and V 5 bases, and 4 bases lay outside the gene matches. CDR3 residues: CASRRDSSDTQYF. In nucleotides, the CDR3 is TGCGCCAGCAGGAGGGACAGTTCAGATACGCAGTATTTT.

The V call is TRBV6-5, the J call TRBJ2-1; 7 bases agree with TRBD1. Germline V gives CDR1 MNHEY, CDR2 SVGAGI. V lost 6 bases to trimming and J lost 3 bases; unmatched junction nucleotides: 8. This CDR3 has 15 amino acids. CDR3 coding DNA: TGTGCCAGCAGACCACGGACAGGCAACTACAATGAGCAGTTCTTC. Translating it yields CASRPRTGNYNEQFF.

There are a few counts of this clone. The J gene is TRBJ1-4, the V gene TRBV7-9, with 8 bases aligning to TRBD1. Germline assignment: CDR1 SEHNR and CDR2 FQNEAQ (reference sequence). The CDR3 sequence is 16 residues long. Trimming cost V 5 bases and J 7 bases; bases outside gene matches: 12. The CDR3 sequence is CASSLGQGLTPEKLFF. In DNA, the CDR3 is TGTGCCAGCAGCCTCGGACAGGGACTAACTCCTGAAAAACTGTTTTTT.

The chain uses TRBV7-9 and TRBJ2-3, with 7 bases matching TRBD1. This CDR3 spans 12 amino acids. CDR1 and CDR2 from the germline V gene are SEHNR and FQNEAQ (reference sequence). V gave up 5 bases and J gave up 10 bases; unmatched junction bases: 6. CDR3 residues: CASSPHRGAQYF. In DNA, the CDR3 is TGTGCCAGCAGCCCCCACAGGGGTGCGCAGTATTTT.

The V and J genes are TRBV9 and TRBJ1-1, with TRBD1 matching 10 bases. Germline loops: CDR1 SGDLS, CDR2 YYNGEE. V gave up 0 bases and J gave up 2 bases; unmatched junction bases: 4. The CDR3 sequence is 16 residues long. CDR3: CASSVEGTGVNTEAFF. Here the CDR3 DNA reads TGTGCCAGCAGCGTAGAAGGGACAGGGGTCAACACTGAAGCTTTCTTT.

The chain combines TRBV5-4 with TRBJ2-3, with 9 bases that match TRBD2. The germline V gene has CDR1 SGHNT and CDR2 YYREEE (reference sequence). The trim removed 2 bases at V and 3 bases at J, leaving 4 bases unmatched. The CDR3 length is 15 residues. This CDR3 reads CASSFAGGLTDTQYF. In nucleotides, the CDR3 is TGTGCCAGCAGCTTTGCGGGGGGGCTAACAGATACGCAGTATTTT.

V and J are TRBV18 and TRBJ1-1; the D is unclear. CDR3 length: 16 residues. Trimming left V 3 bases short and J 5 bases short, with 19 bases between. Germline values: CDR1 KGHSH, CDR2 LQKENI. The CDR3 is CASSPGLGGPLTEAFF. CDR3 coding DNA: TGTGCCAGCTCACCGGGGTTGGGAGGGCCGTTAACTGAAGCTTTCTTT.

V usage is TRBV5-1 and J usage is TRBJ1-4, with unresolved D. The V end lost 4 bases, the J end lost 2 bases, and 6 bases lay between the germline ends. CDR1 is SGHRS, CDR2 YFSETQ, per germline. CDR3 length: 13 amino acids. Written as DNA, the CDR3 is TGCGCCAGCAGCATTATGACTAATGAAAAACTGTTTTTT. Residues: CASSIMTNEKLFF.

The chain employs TRBV4-2 and TRBJ2-7; 11 bases are a match to TRBD1. V dropped 2 bases and J dropped 6; count of bases not matched to a gene: 12. There are 17 residues in the CDR3. Germline CDR1 is LGHNA and CDR2 is YNFKEQ. Here the CDR3 reads CASSQRSDRGRPGEQYF. As DNA, the CDR3 is TGTGCCAGCAGCCAACGATCGGACAGGGGGCGGCCTGGCGAGCAGTACTTC.

V and J are TRBV5-1 and TRBJ1-1; 9 bases match TRBD1. The trim removed 4 bases at V and 5 bases at J, leaving 12 bases unmatched. CDR1 is SGHRS, CDR2 YFSETQ, per germline. The CDR3 totals 16 residues. CDR3 sequence: CASSITGGARGTEAFF. The CDR3 region has the DNA TGCGCCAGCAGCATCACAGGGGGCGCAAGGGGAACTGAAGCTTTCTTT.

The J gene is TRBJ2-5, the V gene TRBV29-1; D may be TRBD2 (6 bases). The CDR3 spans 14 residues. Germline CDR1 reads SQVTM; CDR2 reads ANQGSEA. V was clipped by 6 bases and J by 5 bases, with 19 bases between them. The CDR3 here is CSVPLLTSQETQYF. The CDR3, as DNA: TGCAGCGTCCCTCTCCTTACTAGCCAGGAGACCCAGTACTTC.